This T cell receptor beta chain was sequenced during a study of technical replicates of blood from a few donors. Germline CDR1 is MNHEY and CDR2 is SVGAGI. CDR3 length: 14 residues. V lost 5 bases and J lost 5; bases outside the gene matches: 5. Here immunoSEQ multiplex PCR was the method, and the copy in TCRdb shows in-frame clones only, minus some. The repertoire consists of about 75,000 clones, with about nine tenths occurring once and the leading ten covering approximately 0.34%. The receptor comes from a human donor in good health. Some clones in this sample may be carry-over from other donors' samples. Sequenced material: T cells isolated from PBMCs. This chain joins TRBV6-5 and TRBJ2-7, with 11 nucleotides matching TRBD1. The CDR3 DNA reads as TGTGCCAGCAGTCCGTGGACAGGGGGCGACGAGCAGTACTTC. Encoded protein: CASSPWTGGDEQYF.